This T cell receptor beta chain was sequenced during a study of T cell responses to AZD1222 COVID-19 vaccine. Study-level information: Second-dose intervals of approximately 4 or approximately 12 weeks were pooled. Findings of the study overall: Recipients of AZD1222 seropositive at baseline numbered only 5 or 6. Donors in the cohort were predominantly white British and more often female, and clonal diversity was possibly underestimated. Compared with day 0, the breadth and depth of the Spike-specific TCR repertoire rose significantly after two doses of AZD1222.

Assay used: immunoSEQ multiplex PCR; TCRdb lists only in-frame clones, some missing. Of about 68,000 clones listed, around four fifths were seen once; the top ten hold around 10%. This CDR3 region has 18 residues. J was trimmed by 4 bases and V by 2 bases; bases with no gene match: 10. Per the germline V gene, CDR1 is LNHDA and CDR2 is SQIVND (reference sequence). Regarding this clone: The antigen remains unidentified.

V gene TRBV19 combines with J gene TRBJ2-3; TRBD1 agrees at 12 bases. This TCR was sampled from an adult in good health. Sequenced material: peripheral blood, taken on day 0 of AZD1222 vaccination. Here the CDR3 reads CASSIRDRGPTRADTQYF. DNA for the CDR3: TGTGCCAGTAGTATACGGGACAGGGGGCCTACCCGGGCAGATACGCAGTATTTT.